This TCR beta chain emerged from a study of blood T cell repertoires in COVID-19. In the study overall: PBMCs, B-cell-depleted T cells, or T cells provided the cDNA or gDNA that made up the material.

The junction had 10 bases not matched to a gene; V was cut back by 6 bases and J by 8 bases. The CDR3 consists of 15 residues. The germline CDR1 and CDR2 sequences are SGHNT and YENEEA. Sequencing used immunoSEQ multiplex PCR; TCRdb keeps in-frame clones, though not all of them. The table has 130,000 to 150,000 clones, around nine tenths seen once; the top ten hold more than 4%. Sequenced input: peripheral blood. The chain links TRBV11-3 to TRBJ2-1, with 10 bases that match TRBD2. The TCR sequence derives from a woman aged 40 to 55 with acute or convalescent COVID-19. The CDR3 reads CASSPYASGSYEQFF. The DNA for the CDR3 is TGTGCCAGCAGTCCCTACGCTAGCGGGAGTTATGAGCAGTTCTTC.